This TCR beta chain was retrieved from a study of brain metastases from non-small cell lung cancer. Trimming removed 7 bases from V and 5 bases from J, with 14 bases in between. Germline V lookup: CDR1 MGHRA, CDR2 YSYEKL. This CDR3 is 13 amino acids long. The assay was immunoSEQ multiplex PCR, and TCRdb's table has in-frame clones only and misses some. Of 3,200 or so clones in the sample, 95% to 96% were seen once. This sequence originates from a donor over 35 with non-small cell lung cancer. Sequencing used tumor-adjacent normal tissue. The rearrangement uses TRBV4-1 and TRBJ1-2, with D perhaps matching TRBD1 (6 bases). CDR3 DNA: TGCGCCAGCAATACCGGGGGGCCATATGGCTACACCTTC. The encoded protein is CASNTGGPYGYTF.